This TCR beta chain was documented in a study of Ad26.COV2.S vaccination and SARS-CoV-2 variants. Whole-study context: Intramuscularly, Ad26.COV2.S was given either once or twice, 56 days apart.

General study findings and limits: Higher spike-specific TCR breadth was found in vaccine recipients than in placebo recipients.

A note on this clone: Its antigen is not known.

CDR1 is DFQATT and CDR2 is SNEGSKA in the germline V gene (reference sequence). The CDR3 length is 11 residues. Trimming shortened V by 6 bases and J by 4 bases, and 8 bases separated the two germline ends. Sample treatment: around 19 received Ad26.COV2.S at low or high dose, single or two shots; several received placebo; per-sample allocation not given. Specimen acquisition occurred on day 63 following the initial vaccine or placebo injection. This table comes from immunoSEQ multiplex PCR, and its TCRdb copy is limited to in-frame clones, with some not included. The sample holds 200,000 to 300,000 clones, roughly 90% seen once.

The chain uses TRBV20-1 and TRBJ2-3; D is ambiguous. Sample: peripheral blood, taken in a trial of Ad26.COV2.S vaccine versus placebo. The TCR originated in a person between 18 and 60 years old who received the Ad26.COV2.S COVID-19 vaccine or a placebo. The CDR3 reads CSADHADTQYF. CDR3 bases: TGCAGTGCAGACCACGCAGATACGCAGTATTTT.